Listed below are T cell receptor beta chains from one sample, sequenced in a study of T cell responses to AZD1222 COVID-19 vaccine. Clones were read by immunoSEQ multiplex PCR, and TCRdb kept only the in-frame ones, dropping some. Among tens of thousands of clones listed, about 90% were seen once. Sequencing was performed on peripheral blood, taken on day 0 of AZD1222 vaccination. These receptors all stem from an adult in good health. Both conserved end residues are part of each CDR3. A D gene is named only where the DNA matches it firmly. Expanded clones are given a class, and other clones once, few, many or no size at all.

clone_size j_call v_call d_call cdr3_nt cdr3_aa
- TRBJ1-1 TRBV27 - TGTGCCACCGGGCGGCGGATGAACACTGAAGCTTTCTTT CATGRRMNTEAFF
- TRBJ2-1 TRBV19 TRBD2 TGTGCCAGTAGTATAGAGGGTAGCGGGAATGAGCAGTTCTTC CASSIEGSGNEQFF
few TRBJ1-4 TRBV5-1 TRBD1 TGCGCCAGCAGCTTGAACAGGGGGGAAAAACTGTTTTTT CASSLNRGEKLFF
- TRBJ2-7 TRBV6-5 TRBD1 TGTGCCAGCAGATATGCCGGGACAGATAATTACGAGCAGTACTTC CASRYAGTDNYEQYF
- TRBJ1-2 TRBV4-2 TRBD1 TGTGCCAGCAGCCAAGTGCCTGACAGGGTATCTGGCTACACCTTC CASSQVPDRVSGYTF
once TRBJ1-5 TRBV28 - TGTGCCAGCAGTTTAAATGTCTTTGGCAATCAGCCCCAGCATTTT CASSLNVFGNQPQHF
- TRBJ2-1 TRBV6-4 TRBD2 TGTGCCAGCAGTGAGCGGGAGAACAATGAGCAGTTCTTC CASSERENNEQFF
- TRBJ1-3 TRBV9 - TGTGCCAGCAGCGTAGTAGCCTGGGGGGACACCATATATTTT CASSVVAWGDTIYF
- TRBJ2-7 TRBV15 - TGTGCCACTAGTTCTCAGGTTGGTAGAGAGCAGTACTTC CATSSQVGREQYF
once TRBJ2-1 TRBV11-3 - TGTGCCAGCAGCTTAGGGGGGGACAGCAGCTCCTACAATGAGCAGTTCTTC CASSLGGDSSSYNEQFF
- TRBJ1-2 TRBV6-5 TRBD1 TGTGCCAGCACGACAGGGGGCGGGGATGGCTACACCTTC CASTTGGGDGYTF
- TRBJ2-7 TRBV6-5 TRBD1 TGTGCCAGCAGCAGGGACAGGGGCCACGAGCAGTACTTC CASSRDRGHEQYF
- TRBJ2-2 TRBV6-5 TRBD1 TGTGCCAGCAGTTATGGGGACAGTAACACCGGGGAGCTGTTTTTT CASSYGDSNTGELFF
few TRBJ2-7 TRBV19 - TGTGCCAGTAGTTTGGGGGCGCCGGGCGAGCAGTACTTC CASSLGAPGEQYF
- TRBJ2-5 TRBV28 - TGTGCCAGCTTTAGAACCTTCCAAGAGACCCAGTACTTC CASFRTFQETQYF
- TRBJ2-7 TRBV11-2 - TGTGCCAGCAGCTTAGATCTCCAGGGCACCTACGAGCAGTACTTC CASSLDLQGTYEQYF
- TRBJ1-1 TRBV3-1/TRBV3-2 - TGTGCCAGCAGCCAAGATCGCCAGGCCCGGGAAGCTTTCTTT CASSQDRQAREAFF
- TRBJ1-5 TRBV7-8 - TGTGCCAGCAGCCCCCGGATGGGGGCTCAGCCCCAGCATTTT CASSPRMGAQPQHF
once TRBJ1-6 TRBV14 - TGTGCCAGCAGCCTCTCGCCGGGACCCGAAGGTAATTCACCCCTCCACTTT CASSLSPGPEGNSPLHF
once TRBJ2-7 TRBV28 TRBD1 TGTGCCAGCAGTTTACCCGGGACAGGGGGCTCCTACGAGCAGTACTTC CASSLPGTGGSYEQYF
- TRBJ2-7 TRBV5-1 - TGCGCCAGCAGGGCGCAGGGATCGTCATACGAGCAGTACTTC CASRAQGSSYEQYF
- TRBJ1-1 TRBV19 - TGTGCCAGTAGTATAAGACAGAGTATGAACACTGAAGCTTTCTTT CASSIRQSMNTEAFF
- TRBJ1-3 TRBV5-4 - TGTGCCAGCAGCTTTGGGGTTTCTGGAAACACCATATATTTT CASSFGVSGNTIYF
- TRBJ2-1 TRBV6-2/TRBV6-3 - TGTGCCAGCAGCCAGAGGACCTACAATGAGCAGTTCTTC CASSQRTYNEQFF
few TRBJ1-6 TRBV3-1/TRBV3-2 TRBD1 TGTGCCAGCAGCCAAGTCGGTTCGGGACAGGGGAATTCACCCCTCCACTTT CASSQVGSGQGNSPLHF
- TRBJ1-1 TRBV29-1 - TGCAGCGTTTCGACTGGATCCGGGACACCGAACACTGAAGCTTTCTTT CSVSTGSGTPNTEAFF
- TRBJ1-1 TRBV12-3/TRBV12-4 - TGTGCCAGCAGGCATGCTGGGGAAGCTTTCTTT CASRHAGEAFF
few TRBJ2-7 TRBV28 TRBD2 TGTGCCAGCCAGGCGGGGGGTCGGGAGCAGTACTTC CASQAGGREQYF
once TRBJ2-3 TRBV14 - TGTGCCAGCAGCCAATGGCAACGGACAGATACGCAGTATTTT CASSQWQRTDTQYF
- TRBJ1-1 TRBV5-8 - TGTGCCAGCAGCCTCGGACGCGAGGTTGGCACTGAAGCTTTCTTT CASSLGREVGTEAFF
- TRBJ2-3 TRBV19 TRBD1 TGTGCCAGCCAAAGGACAGGGATCCTAGGACGTGCGGGGGATACGCAGTATTTT CASQRTGILGRAGDTQYF
- TRBJ2-7 TRBV7-8 TRBD2 TGTGCCAGCAGCTTTGGGGGAGGGCTGTACGAGCAGTACTTC CASSFGGGLYEQYF
- TRBJ2-1 TRBV18 TRBD1 TGTGCCAGCTCACTAGCCACAGGGGACAATGAGCAGTTCTTC CASSLATGDNEQFF
- TRBJ2-7 TRBV30 - TGTGCCTGGCTTAGGCACGAGTACGAGCAGTACTTC CAWLRHEYEQYF
- TRBJ1-2 TRBV5-3 - TGTGCCAGAAGCTTGGCCGTTGGAAGACAGGTCCGCCAGACTAACTATGGCTACACCTTC CARSLAVGRQVRQTNYGYTF
- TRBJ1-1 TRBV7-8 TRBD1 TGTGCCAGCAGCTTATTAAGGGGGCCGGGCACTGAAGCTTTCTTT CASSLLRGPGTEAFF
few TRBJ2-7 TRBV5-4 - TGTGCCAGCAGCTTGGCCGGAGGGTCCGAGCAGTACTTC CASSLAGGSEQYF
- TRBJ1-4 TRBV23-1 - TGCGCCAGCAGTCAATGTGACCCCCCGACAGTGGGGTATTCGGATGAAAAACTGTTTTTT CASSQCDPPTVGYSDEKLFF
once TRBJ2-5 TRBV5-1 TRBD2 TGCGCCAGCAGCCGAAGGACTAGCGGGTTACAAGAGACCCAGTACTTC CASSRRTSGLQETQYF
- TRBJ1-1 TRBV6-5 TRBD1 TGTGCCAGCACTCGAACCGGGACAGGGTCTCGGGAAGCTTTCTTT CASTRTGTGSREAFF
once TRBJ2-3 TRBV4-3 - TGCGCCAGCAGCCAAGGGGCCCTGGGAGATACGCAGTATTTT CASSQGALGDTQYF
once TRBJ1-5 TRBV19 - TGTGCCAGTAGTCCCCCCGGGGTCTCAGGCAATCAGCCCCAGCATTTT CASSPPGVSGNQPQHF
- TRBJ1-5 TRBV5-5 TRBD1 TGTGCCAGCAGCCTCGACAGGGGAGGGTTCAATCAGCCCCAGCATTTT CASSLDRGGFNQPQHF
- TRBJ1-4 TRBV5-1 - TGCGCCAGCAGCTTGGCTTCGGGGTATTACGAACTGTTTTTT CASSLASGYYELFF
- TRBJ2-3 TRBV19 - TGTGCCAGTGGGCTTGATACGCAGTATTTT CASGLDTQYF
once TRBJ1-2 TRBV7-2 - TGTGCCAGCAGCCCCTTTCGTGGGAGCGGCTACACCTTC CASSPFRGSGYTF
- TRBJ1-5 TRBV15 - TGTGCCACCAGCAGAGATATAGGGGGCAATCAGCCCCAGCATTTT CATSRDIGGNQPQHF